Shown below are 23 T cell receptor beta chains from a single sample sequenced in a study of T cell changes during pregnancy in multiple sclerosis. Data came from immunoSEQ multiplex PCR; TCRdb stores just in-frame clones and leaves some out. The top ten clones hold approximately 2% of a sample with tens of thousands of clones, roughly 90% of them seen once. The sample was peripheral blood, taken in the second trimester of pregnancy. Receptors were obtained from a female donor with multiple sclerosis, enrolled in a pregnancy study.

CDR3 nucleotide sequence: TGTGCCAGCAGGGGACTAGCGGGAGGAATGGAGCAGTTCTTC. Translation: CASRGLAGGMEQFF. The chain links TRBV27 to TRBJ2-1, with 15 bases matching TRBD2. The CDR3 has 14 amino acids. Trimming removed 6 bases from V and 10 bases from J; junction bases left unmatched: 4. CDR1 MNHEY and CDR2 SMNVEV come from the germline V gene (reference sequence).

The chain has TRBV28 and TRBJ1-3, with D possibly TRBD1 on 6 matching bases. Germline V gene lookup returns CDR1 MDHEN and CDR2 SYDVKM. V lost 3 bases and J lost 8, with 11 bases in between. The CDR3 has 13 residues. The CDR3 spells CASSFIQGYTIYF. CDR3 DNA sequence: TGTGCCAGCAGTTTCATACAGGGTTACACCATATATTTT.

The rearrangement links TRBV19 to TRBJ2-1, with TRBD2 matching 8 bases. The J segment lost 4 bases and the V segment lost 5 bases, leaving 13 bases of the junction unmatched. In germline, CDR1 is LNHDA, CDR2 SQIVND (reference sequence). CDR3 length equals 17 residues. The CDR3 spells CASSSPTAGGSYNEQFF. The CDR3 nucleotides are TGTGCCAGTAGTTCCCCCACGGCGGGAGGTTCGTACAATGAGCAGTTCTTC. Looking up the rest from reference TRBV19 and TRBJ2-1 gives the full variable domain: DGGITQSPKYLFRKEGQNVTLSCEQNLNHDAMYWYRQDPGQGLRLIYYSQIVNDFQKGDIAEGYSVSREKKESFPLTVTSAQKNPTAFYLCASSSPTAGGSYNEQFFGPGTRLTVL.

This clone has a handful of counts. The chain employs TRBV28 and TRBJ1-2; D ambiguous. V lost 5 bases to trimming and J lost 7 bases, with 11 bases between them. This CDR3 spans 12 amino acids. In germline, CDR1 is MDHEN, CDR2 SYDVKM. The CDR3 coding sequence is TGTGCCAGCAGTCCCAACATTATTGGCTACACCTTC. As protein: CASSPNIIGYTF.

This rearrangement joins TRBV4-3 to TRBJ2-1; 11 nucleotides align to TRBD2. CDR3 length equals 18 residues. Losses at the gene ends were 0 bases for V and 3 bases for J; bases not matched to a gene: 7. Germline V gives CDR1 LGHNA, CDR2 YSLEER. The CDR3 nucleotides are TGCGCCAGCAGCCAAGATAACTCGCTAGCGGGGGGCTACAATGAGCAGTTCTTC. Its translation is CASSQDNSLAGGYNEQFF.

The chain couples TRBV30 to TRBJ2-2; 8 bases fit TRBD2. Trimming removed 4 bases from V and 6 bases from J; junction bases left unmatched: 10. Germline V gene data show CDR1 as GTSNPN and CDR2 as SVGIG (reference sequence). The length of the CDR3 is 15 residues. The CDR3 region is CAWKKGLGAPGELFF. Here the CDR3 DNA reads TGTGCCTGGAAAAAGGGACTAGGGGCCCCCGGGGAGCTGTTTTTT.

This chain connects TRBV27 to TRBJ1-1; D not certain. V lost 3 bases and J 0 bases, leaving 8 bases between the germline ends. Germline V CDR1 and CDR2: MNHEY, SMNVEV (reference sequence). The CDR3 length is 14 residues. The CDR3 is CASSLGRMNTEAFF. CDR3 coding DNA: TGTGCCAGCAGTTTGGGCAGGATGAACACTGAAGCTTTCTTT.

CDR3 in amino acids: CASSAPGQANEKLFF. CDR3 nucleotides: TGTGCCAGCAGCGCACCGGGACAGGCTAATGAAAAACTGTTTTTT. This chain uses TRBV7-9 with TRBJ1-4; 8 bases line up with TRBD1. Germline CDR1 reads SEHNR; CDR2 reads FQNEAQ (reference sequence). CDR3 size: 15 residues. Trimming at V came to 5 bases and at J to 3 bases, leaving 5 bases not matched to a gene.

The chain recombines TRBV7-9 with TRBJ1-4, with a tentative D call TRBD1 (5 bases). Germline CDR1 is SEHNR and CDR2 is FQNEAQ (reference sequence). The CDR3 extends over 16 amino acids. The V end was cut by 5 bases, the J end by 2 bases, with 15 bases between. The CDR3 sequence is CASSRPGGGTNEKLFF. In DNA, the CDR3 is TGTGCCAGCAGCCGTCCCGGGGGGGGTACTAATGAAAAACTGTTTTTT.

This clone was picked up one time. V and J are TRBV7-9 and TRBJ2-7; D call uncertain. The CDR3 consists of 12 residues. Germline assignment: CDR1 SEHNR and CDR2 FQNEAQ (reference sequence). The V gene lost 3 bases and the J gene lost 3 bases, with 6 bases spanning the gap. CDR3 protein: CASSFPNYEQYF. Here the CDR3 DNA reads TGTGCCAGCAGCTTTCCTAACTACGAGCAGTACTTC.

This rearrangement joins TRBV5-1 to TRBJ1-1; perhaps TRBD1 as D (6 bases). From germline, CDR1 is SGHRS and CDR2 YFSETQ. Trimming shortened V by 3 bases and J by 5 bases, and 14 bases separated the two germline ends. This CDR3 is built from 14 residues. CDR3 DNA sequence: TGCGCCAGCAGCTGGGGGGGGGCGGGTACTGAAGCTTTCTTT. Its protein is CASSWGGAGTEAFF.

V is TRBV5-1 and J is TRBJ2-5; D is uncertain. With 4 bases removed from V and 9 bases from J, the gap between germline ends came to 10 bases. Germline V gives CDR1 SGHRS, CDR2 YFSETQ. The CDR3 is made up of 11 amino acids. CDR3 in DNA: TGCGCCAGCAGCGTCCGCGAGGCCCAGTACTTC. This translates into CASSVREAQYF.

As to this clone: The same CDR3 can be traced to other DNA sequences in this sample. The rearrangement uses TRBV11-2 and TRBJ1-5, with 9 bases lining up with TRBD1. J lost 4 bases, V lost 1 base, and 2 bases had no gene match. This CDR3 has 15 residues. The V gene's germline CDR1 is SGHAT and CDR2 FQNNGV. The CDR3 nucleotides are TGTGCCAGCAGCTTAGGACAGGGGGGTAATCAGCCCCAGCATTTT. Protein product: CASSLGQGGNQPQHF. The full variable domain, completed using reference TRBV11-2 and TRBJ1-5, is EAGVAQSPRYKIIEKRQSVAFWCNPISGHATLYWYQQILGQGPKLLIQFQNNGVVDDSQLPKDRFSAERLKGVDSTLKIQPAKLEDSAVYLCASSLGQGGNQPQHFGDGTRLSIL.

In nucleotides, the CDR3 is TGTGCCAGCAGTAATTCTGACAGGGTCACGCAGTACTTC. Protein product: CASSNSDRVTQYF. The chain carries TRBV28 and TRBJ2-7; 7 bases align to TRBD1. V trimming: 5 bases; J trimming: 9 bases; junction bases outside the gene matches: 10. CDR1 MDHEN and CDR2 SYDVKM come from the germline V gene. The CDR3 spans 13 residues.

The chain employs TRBV6-1 and TRBJ2-1; TRBD2 matches at 7 bases. V lost 3 bases, J lost 0 bases, and 5 bases stayed unmatched. Germline V gene lookup returns CDR1 MNHNS and CDR2 SASEGT. CDR3 length: 16 residues. For the CDR3, the DNA is TGTGCCAGCAGTGATGCGGGCGGGGGCTCCTACAATGAGCAGTTCTTC. Protein product: CASSDAGGGSYNEQFF.

V and J are TRBV11-3 and TRBJ1-6, with 10 bases identical to TRBD1. Germline CDR1 reads SGHNT; CDR2 reads YENEEA. With 0 bases clipped from V and 7 bases from J, the junction kept 3 bases outside the gene matches. This CDR3 region has 16 residues. The CDR3 protein is CASSLEPGQGNSPLHF. The CDR3 region has the DNA TGTGCCAGCAGCTTAGAACCGGGACAGGGGAATTCACCCCTCCACTTT.

V is TRBV9 and J is TRBJ1-4; D call uncertain. The CDR3 totals 15 residues. Germline CDR1 and CDR2: SGDLS and YYNGEE. Deletions cut 0 bases from V and 8 bases from J, with 14 bases between. Written as DNA, the CDR3 is TGTGCCAGCAGCGTAGATAAGGGCGGGCCAGAAAAACTGTTTTTT. Translating it yields CASSVDKGGPEKLFF.

The count of this clone is one. The chain couples TRBV7-7 to TRBJ2-1, with TRBD1 as a possible D gene (5 bases). Germline V gene sequence: CDR1 SSHAT, CDR2 FNYEAQ (reference sequence). V shed 1 base and J shed 4 bases, with 5 bases lying between them. The CDR3 extends over 13 amino acids. The DNA of the CDR3 is TGTGCCAGCAGCTTAGGACAGTACAATGAGCAGTTCTTC. This sequence encodes CASSLGQYNEQFF.

The chain has TRBV19 and TRBJ2-7; a weak D match, TRBD1 (5 bases). Germline V gene data show CDR1 as LNHDA and CDR2 as SQIVND (reference sequence). V shed 6 bases and J shed 1 base, with 10 bases lying between them. This CDR3 has 13 amino acids. This CDR3 is CASRPTESYEQYF. The CDR3 coding sequence is TGTGCCAGTAGACCGACAGAATCCTACGAGCAGTACTTC.

The V call is TRBV5-1, the J call TRBJ1-1, with no clear D. The CDR3 contains 13 residues. The germline gives CDR1 SGHRS, CDR2 YFSETQ. V gave up 4 bases and J gave up 10 bases, with 17 bases separating them. DNA of the CDR3: TGCGCCAGCAGCCCGGGTCCCCCCGCCGTAGCTTTCTTT. Translation gives CASSPGPPAVAFF. The full variable domain, in which reference TRBV5-1 and TRBJ1-1 provide the parts outside the CDR3, is KAGVTQTPRYLIKTRGQQVTLSCSPISGHRSVSWYQQTPGQGLQFLFEYFSETQRNKGNFPGRFSGRQFSNSRSEMNVSTLELGDSALYLCASSPGPPAVAFFGQGTRLTVV.

This clone was observed a single time. This chain joins TRBV27 and TRBJ2-2, with unresolved D. Between the trimmed V and J ends, which lost 7 bases and 6 bases, there was a span of 3 bases. From germline, CDR1 is MNHEY and CDR2 SMNVEV (reference sequence). This CDR3 spans 10 amino acids. The CDR3: CASIAGELFF. The CDR3 coding sequence is TGTGCCAGCATAGCCGGGGAGCTGTTTTTT.

The CDR3 sequence: CASRNSGGLSYEQYF. Here the CDR3 DNA reads TGTGCCAGCAGAAATAGCGGGGGTCTATCCTACGAGCAGTACTTC. This chain links TRBV6-5 with TRBJ2-7; TRBD2 matches 9 bases. J gave up 1 base and V 6 bases, and 7 bases lay outside the gene matches. The CDR3 extends over 15 amino acids. CDR1 MNHEY and CDR2 SVGAGI come from the germline V gene.

V and J are TRBV4-2 and TRBJ1-3; 7 bases agree with TRBD1. Germline CDR1 is LGHNA and CDR2 is YNFKEQ. Trimming took 4 bases from V and 0 from J; bases not matched to a gene: 9. This CDR3 has 17 amino acids. The CDR3 sequence is CASSPWDSAISGNTIYF. The DNA for the CDR3 is TGTGCCAGCAGCCCTTGGGACAGCGCAATCTCTGGAAACACCATATATTTT.